The 30 T cell receptor beta chains listed next were all sequenced from one sample in a study of vaccination and CD4 T cells after COVID-19. Treatment of the sample: roughly 10-day PBMC culture with coronavirus spike peptide pools or control peptides (ViraFEST assay). Sequencing of the DNA from cultured CD4+ T cells was carried out with the Oncomine TCR Beta short-read assay. Each CDR3 protein gets one entry after TCRdb re-called the PCR reads with MiXCR. The sample shows more than 3,500 distinct CDR3 sequences, roughly 38% of them seen only once. The antigens these receptors bind are not known. Sequencing used CD4+ T cells from blood, cultured in vitro, obtained after SARS-CoV-2 vaccination. The receptors shown here come from a human donor who had recovered from COVID-19.

The CDR3 DNA reads as TGTGCCAGCAGTTATAAGGCGGAGCCTTCCAATCAGCCCCAGCATTTT. This codes for CASSYKAEPSNQPQHF. V is TRBV6-2 or TRBV6-3 and J is TRBJ1-5; the D is unclear. Trimming took 3 bases from V and 3 from J, leaving 15 bases between them. The CDR3 loop spans 16 amino acids. Germline CDR1 reads MNHEY; CDR2 reads SVGEGT.

In its sample, this clonotype was seen a few times. The V gene is TRBV11-2, the J gene TRBJ2-1; 8 bases line up with TRBD2. The CDR3 contains 16 residues. CDR1 is SGHAT and CDR2 is FQNNGV in the germline V gene. J was trimmed by 2 bases and V by 1 base; bases with no gene match: 4. CDR3 in amino acids: CASSLGAGGTYNEQFF. Here the CDR3 DNA reads TGTGCCAGCAGCTTAGGGGCGGGAGGAACCTACAATGAGCAGTTCTTC.

The genes are TRBV11-3 and TRBJ2-1; D might be TRBD2 (5 bases). With 5 bases removed from V and 4 bases from J, the gap between germline ends came to 15 bases. The CDR3 is 15 amino acids. Germline CDR1 reads SGHNT; CDR2 reads YENEEA. CDR3 in DNA: TGTGCCAGCAGCGGACTTGAACTCGGGTACAATGAGCAGTTCTTC. It codes for CASSGLELGYNEQFF.

This clonotype has more than one count but fewer than ten. This rearrangement joins TRBV24-1 to TRBJ1-3; D unresolved. Germline V gives CDR1 KGHDR, CDR2 SFDVKD. V lost 9 bases and J lost 4, with 12 bases in between. The CDR3 is made up of 13 amino acids. Here the CDR3 reads CATHSSRGNTIYF. Written as DNA, the CDR3 is TGTGCCACCCACTCGTCGCGGGGAAACACCATATATTTT.

J is TRBJ2-5 and V is TRBV10-3; weak D call: TRBD1 (7 bases). Trimming removed 10 bases at V and 5 bases at J, with 17 bases between. CDR1 and CDR2 (germline): ENHRY, SYGVKD. The CDR3 is 13 residues long. Here the CDR3 reads CATRQGGLETQYF. CDR3 nucleotides: TGTGCCACCCGACAGGGAGGCTTGGAGACCCAGTACTTC.

This clonotype was detected a few times. The chain combines TRBV27 with TRBJ2-2; D is ambiguous. This CDR3 has 14 residues. Germline-derived CDR1 and CDR2 are MNHEY and SMNVEV (reference sequence). V lost 2 bases and J lost 3, with 7 bases in between. The CDR3 loop reads CASSLNGDTGELFF. The DNA of the CDR3 is TGTGCCAGCAGTTTAAATGGGGACACCGGGGAGCTGTTTTTT.

V gene TRBV28 combines with J gene TRBJ2-6; unclear D gene. The CDR3 is made up of 17 amino acids. The germline V gene has CDR1 MDHEN and CDR2 SYDVKM. V was pared by 3 bases and J by 0 bases, with 12 bases between. The chain's CDR3 is CASSLGGPLSGANVLTF. CDR3 in DNA: TGTGCCAGCAGTTTGGGTGGGCCTCTCTCTGGGGCCAACGTCCTGACTTTC.

The V gene is TRBV5-1, the J gene TRBJ2-1; D may match TRBD1 or TRBD2 (5 bases each). The germline V gene has CDR1 SGHRS and CDR2 YFSETQ. This CDR3 spans 14 amino acids. V was pared by 3 bases and J by 2 bases, with 9 bases between. CDR3 DNA: TGCGCCAGCAGCTCCGGGACGACCTACAATGAGCAGTTCTTC. Translation gives CASSSGTTYNEQFF.

This clonotype is labeled as medium-sized. This chain connects TRBV12-3 or TRBV12-4 to TRBJ2-5, with D possibly matching TRBD2 (6 bases). V was shortened by 7 bases and J by 5 bases, with 17 bases between the two germline ends. CDR3 size: 14 residues. CDR3 coding DNA: TGTGCCAGCACCGATTATCTAGCGCCGGAGACCCAGTACTTC. Translation: CASTDYLAPETQYF.

This rearrangement joins TRBV5-4 to TRBJ2-7; no definite D call. Trimming removed 4 bases from V and 3 bases from J, with 8 bases in between. From germline, CDR1 is SGHNT and CDR2 YYREEE (reference sequence). The CDR3 is 12 residues long. CDR3 region: CASSRDGYEQYF. DNA for the CDR3: TGTGCCAGCAGCCGAGATGGCTACGAGCAGTACTTC.

The rearrangement joins TRBV10-1 to TRBJ2-5, with D possibly TRBD1 on 6 matching bases. Per germline, CDR1 WNHNN and CDR2 SYGVQD (reference sequence). This CDR3 is built from 15 residues. The V gene lost 2 bases and the J gene lost 4 bases, with 14 bases spanning the gap. The CDR3 sequence: CASSENTGSPETQYF. CDR3 in DNA: TGCGCCAGCAGTGAGAATACAGGGAGTCCAGAGACCCAGTACTTC.

This clonotype was seen a handful of times. The rearrangement uses TRBV11-2 and TRBJ1-1; possibly TRBD1 for D (5 bases). CDR3 length equals 18 residues. Trimming removed 0 bases at V and 4 bases at J, with 21 bases between. Germline CDR1 is SGHAT and CDR2 is FQNNGV. The CDR3 loop reads CASSLDLTVGAGATEAFF. CDR3 DNA: TGTGCCAGCAGCTTAGACCTAACGGTAGGGGCTGGGGCCACTGAAGCTTTCTTT.

This clonotype was observed a few times. V and J are TRBV7-2 and TRBJ1-2; D ambiguous. This CDR3 contains 13 residues. CDR1 is SGHTA, CDR2 FQGNSA, per germline. Trimming shortened V by 3 bases and J by 1 base, and 6 bases separated the two germline ends. CDR3 coding DNA: TGTGCCAGCAGCTTGACGGATAACTATGGCTACACCTTC. It encodes CASSLTDNYGYTF.

This clonotype was counted between two and nine times. The chain links TRBV5-1 to TRBJ2-7, with 10 bases aligning to TRBD1. In germline, CDR1 is SGHRS, CDR2 YFSETQ. J gave up 5 bases and V 2 bases, and 7 bases lay outside the gene matches. The CDR3 contains 15 residues. CDR3 amino acids: CASSFTGDRGNEQYF. CDR3 DNA: TGCGCCAGCAGCTTTACAGGGGACAGGGGTAACGAGCAGTACTTC.

The V call is TRBV5-1, the J call TRBJ1-1; D unresolved. Germline CDR1 SGHRS, CDR2 YFSETQ. There are 13 residues in the CDR3. Trimming left V 1 base short and J 1 base short, with 5 bases between. The DNA for the CDR3 is TGCGCCAGCAGCTTGCACGGGAACACTGAAGCTTTCTTT. Its protein product is CASSLHGNTEAFF.

The chain joins TRBV6-5 to TRBJ2-7; D unclear. This CDR3 contains 13 residues. V lost 2 bases to trimming and J lost 4 bases, with 9 bases between them. Germline loops: CDR1 MNHEY, CDR2 SVGAGI. CDR3: CASSYGQYYEQYF. The DNA of the CDR3 is TGTGCCAGCAGTTACGGGCAGTATTACGAGCAGTACTTC.

This clonotype was recorded a few times. This chain uses TRBV7-3 with TRBJ1-1, with D unclear. With 4 bases removed from V and 1 base from J, the gap between germline ends came to 10 bases. Per germline, CDR1 SGHTA and CDR2 FQGTGA. The CDR3 contains 14 residues. CDR3 coding DNA: TGTGCCAGCAGCTCCGACAAGGGGAACACTGAAGCTTTCTTT. Its translation: CASSSDKGNTEAFF.

This clonotype came up a few times. The chain combines TRBV6-1 with TRBJ1-2; 11 nucleotides match TRBD1. Unmatched junction bases numbered 6, after V lost 5 bases and J lost 4 bases. The CDR3 runs to 15 residues. CDR1 MNHNS and CDR2 SASEGT come from the germline V gene. The CDR3 is CASSPRDRGTYGYTF. In nucleotides, the CDR3 is TGTGCCAGCAGTCCCCGGGACAGGGGGACCTATGGCTACACCTTC.

This clonotype was picked up a small number of times. The chain joins TRBV6-1 to TRBJ1-1; TRBD1 matches at 7 bases. CDR3 size: 14 residues. CDR1 and CDR2 (germline): MNHNS, SASEGT. V lost 6 bases, J lost 6 bases, and 10 bases stayed unmatched. DNA of the CDR3: TGTGCCAGCAGCCCCGGCAGGGGGAAAGCTGAAGCTTTCTTT. This codes for CASSPGRGKAEAFF.

With respect to this clonotype: A junction end diverges from the germline sequence, so it may reflect a read error. V and J are TRBV28 and TRBJ1-5; D is perhaps TRBD1 (6 bases). The length of the CDR3 is 18 residues. Looked up from germline, CDR1 is MDHEN and CDR2 is SYDVKM. The CDR3 DNA reads TGTGCCAGCCGTTTTGAGGTGGGGTGGACAGATAGCAATCAGCCCCAGCATTTT. Translating gives CASRFEVGWTDSNQPQHF.

This clonotype showed up just a few times. The chain couples TRBV11-2 to TRBJ1-2; TRBD1 is a possible D gene (5 bases). This CDR3 comprises 11 residues. V dropped 5 bases and J dropped 11 bases, with 12 bases sitting between them. Germline V gene data show CDR1 as SGHAT and CDR2 as FQNNGV. The CDR3, as DNA: TGTGCCAGCAGCCTGGGGGGGACGTACACCTTC. The encoded protein is CASSLGGTYTF.

The chain combines TRBV6-1 with TRBJ1-2, with D perhaps TRBD1 (6 bases). Germline lookup yields CDR1 MNHNS and CDR2 SASEGT. The length of the CDR3 is 14 residues. The V end was cut by 6 bases, the J end by 12 bases, with 23 bases between. This CDR3 is CASRTQGDLRGHTF. The CDR3 bases are TGTGCCAGCAGAACACAGGGAGATTTGCGAGGCCACACCTTC.

The J gene is TRBJ1-1, the V gene TRBV5-4, with 9 bases aligning to TRBD1. V lost 4 bases, J lost 1 base, and 8 bases stayed unmatched. Per the germline V gene, CDR1 is SGHNT and CDR2 is YYREEE (reference sequence). The length of the CDR3 is 16 residues. The CDR3 nucleotides read TGTGCCAGCAGCCGCATATTGACAGGGGGGAACACTGAAGCTTTCTTT. It is translated as CASSRILTGGNTEAFF.

This clonotype was observed a few times. This CDR3 is CASSLVRESGYTF. The CDR3 DNA is TGTGCCAGCAGCTTAGTCCGGGAGTCCGGCTACACCTTC. J is TRBJ1-2 and V is TRBV11-3; unclear D gene. Trimming cost V 1 base and J 8 bases, with 11 bases left between them. The CDR3 sequence is 13 residues long. CDR1 and CDR2 (germline): SGHNT, YENEEA. The full variable domain, in which reference TRBV11-3 and TRBJ1-2 provide the parts outside the CDR3, is EAGVVQSPRYKIIEKKQPVAFWCNPISGHNTLYWYLQNLGQGPELLIRYENEEAVDDSQLPKDRFSAERLKGVDSTLKIQPAELGDSAVYLCASSLVRESGYTFGSGTRLTVV.

The chain employs TRBV28 and TRBJ1-5, with 11 bases fitting TRBD1. This CDR3 contains 16 residues. Per germline, CDR1 MDHEN and CDR2 SYDVKM. V lost 7 bases to trimming and J lost 4 bases; unmatched junction nucleotides: 9. The CDR3 bases are TGTGCCAGCACCGGCCCCGGGACAGGGGGGAATCAGCCCCAGCATTTT. Its protein is CASTGPGTGGNQPQHF. Full variable domain (remainder filled in from reference TRBV28 and TRBJ1-5): DVKVTQSSRYLVKRTGEKVFLECVQDMDHENMFWYRQDPGLGLRLIYFSYDVKMKEKGDIPEGYSVSREKKERFSLILESASTNQTSMYLCASTGPGTGGNQPQHFGDGTRLSIL.

The rearrangement joins TRBV2 to TRBJ2-7; 13 bases agree with TRBD2. Trimming cost V 6 bases and J 6 bases; bases outside gene matches: 23. Germline CDR1 and CDR2: SNHLY and FYNNEI. CDR3 size: 20 residues. The CDR3: CASRWTSGGTRSPTDFEQYF. Here the CDR3 DNA reads TGTGCCAGCAGGTGGACTAGCGGGGGTACCAGATCGCCTACAGACTTCGAGCAGTACTTC.

The V and J genes are TRBV3-1 and TRBJ1-1; 7 bases are shared with TRBD1. The CDR3 spans 16 residues. The germline gives CDR1 LGHDT, CDR2 YNNKEL (reference sequence). Germline trimming cut 2 bases from V and 4 bases from J; bases unmatched to any gene: 10. The CDR3 sequence is CASSQLGQAGSTEAFF. DNA of the CDR3: TGTGCCAGCAGCCAACTTGGACAGGCGGGGAGCACTGAAGCTTTCTTT.

The gene calls are TRBV9 and TRBJ2-5; TRBD2 aligns across 16 bases. V lost 3 bases, J lost 5 bases, and 7 bases stayed unmatched. The CDR3 is 17 amino acids. CDR1 is SGDLS, CDR2 YYNGEE, per germline. CDR3 DNA: TGTGCCAGCAGCGCCGGGACTAGCGGGGGGGCAGGGGAGACCCAGTACTTC. Protein sequence: CASSAGTSGGAGETQYF. The full variable domain, in which reference TRBV9 and TRBJ2-5 provide the parts outside the CDR3, is DSGVTQTPKHLITATGQRVTLRCSPRSGDLSVYWYQQSLDQGLQFLIQYYNGEERAKGNILERFSAQQFPDLHSELNLSSLELGDSALYFCASSAGTSGGAGETQYFGPGTRLLVL.

This clonotype qualifies as large. This chain links TRBV7-2 with TRBJ2-5; D is undetermined. Germline assignment: CDR1 SGHTA and CDR2 FQGNSA. The ends were cut back, 3 bases at V and 4 bases at J, with 9 bases in the middle. This CDR3 has 13 amino acids. Here the CDR3 DNA reads TGTGCCAGCAGCTTCACGGGTGGAGAGACCCAGTACTTC. Amino acids: CASSFTGGETQYF.

The V call is TRBV6-2 or TRBV6-3, the J call TRBJ1-2, with D perhaps TRBD1 (5 bases). The V end was cut by 5 bases, the J end by 8 bases, with 21 bases between. CDR1 is MNHEY, CDR2 SVGEGT, per germline. This CDR3 has 15 residues. CDR3 in DNA: TGTGCCAGCAGTCAATCCGGGACTCGGAAGGGAGGCTACACCTTC. The encoded protein is CASSQSGTRKGGYTF.